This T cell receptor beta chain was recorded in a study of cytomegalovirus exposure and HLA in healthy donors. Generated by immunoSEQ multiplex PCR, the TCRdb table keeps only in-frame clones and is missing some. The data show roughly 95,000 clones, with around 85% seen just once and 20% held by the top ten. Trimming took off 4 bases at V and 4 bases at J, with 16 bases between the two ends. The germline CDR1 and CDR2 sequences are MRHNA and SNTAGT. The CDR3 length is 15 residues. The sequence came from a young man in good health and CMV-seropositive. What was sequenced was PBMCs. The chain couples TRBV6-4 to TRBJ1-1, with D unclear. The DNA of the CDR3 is TGTGCCAGCAGTGTCCGGGGTTCTTGGTCCACTGAAGCTTTCTTT. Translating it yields CASSVRGSWSTEAFF.